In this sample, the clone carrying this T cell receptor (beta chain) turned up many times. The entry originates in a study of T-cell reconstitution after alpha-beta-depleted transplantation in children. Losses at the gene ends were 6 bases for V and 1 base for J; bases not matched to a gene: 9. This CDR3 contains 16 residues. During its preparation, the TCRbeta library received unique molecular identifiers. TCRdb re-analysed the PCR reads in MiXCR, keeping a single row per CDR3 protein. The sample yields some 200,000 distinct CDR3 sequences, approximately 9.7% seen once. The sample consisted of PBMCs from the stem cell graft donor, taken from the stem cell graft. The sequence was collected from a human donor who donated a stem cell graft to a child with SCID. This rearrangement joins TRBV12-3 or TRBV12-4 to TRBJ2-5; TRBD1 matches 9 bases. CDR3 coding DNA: TGTGCCAGCAGCCCTGAACAGGGGGCTCCCCAAGAGACCCAGTACTTC. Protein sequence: CASSPEQGAPQETQYF.